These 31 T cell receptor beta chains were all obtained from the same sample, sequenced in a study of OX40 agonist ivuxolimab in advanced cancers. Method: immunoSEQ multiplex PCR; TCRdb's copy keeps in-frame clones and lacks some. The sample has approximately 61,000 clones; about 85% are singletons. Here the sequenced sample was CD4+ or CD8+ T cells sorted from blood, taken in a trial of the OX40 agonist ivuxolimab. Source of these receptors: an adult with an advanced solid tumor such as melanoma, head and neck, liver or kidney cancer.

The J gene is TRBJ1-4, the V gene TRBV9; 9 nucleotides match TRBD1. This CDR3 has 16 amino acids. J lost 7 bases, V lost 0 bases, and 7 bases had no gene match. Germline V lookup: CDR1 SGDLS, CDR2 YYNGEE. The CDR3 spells CASSVVLWTGAEKLFF. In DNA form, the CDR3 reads TGTGCCAGCAGCGTAGTCCTTTGGACAGGGGCTGAAAAACTGTTTTTT.

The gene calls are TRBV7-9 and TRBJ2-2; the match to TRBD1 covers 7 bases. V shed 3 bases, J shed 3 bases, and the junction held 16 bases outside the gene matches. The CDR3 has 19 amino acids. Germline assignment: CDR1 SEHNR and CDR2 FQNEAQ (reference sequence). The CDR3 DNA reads TGTGCCAGCAGCTTCGTACCCATAAAACAGGGGTCCGACACCGGGGAGCTGTTTTTT. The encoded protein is CASSFVPIKQGSDTGELFF.

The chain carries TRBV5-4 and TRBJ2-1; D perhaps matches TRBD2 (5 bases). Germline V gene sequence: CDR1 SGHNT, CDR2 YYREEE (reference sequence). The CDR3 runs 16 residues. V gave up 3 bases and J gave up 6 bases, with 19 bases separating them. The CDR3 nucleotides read TGTGCCAGCAGCTCGTCGGCGTCAGTAGGAGGCAATGAGCAGTTCTTC. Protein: CASSSSASVGGNEQFF.

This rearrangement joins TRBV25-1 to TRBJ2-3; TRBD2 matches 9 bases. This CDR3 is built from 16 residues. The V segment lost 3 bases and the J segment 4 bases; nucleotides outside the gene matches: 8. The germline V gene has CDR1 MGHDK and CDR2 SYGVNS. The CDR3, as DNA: TGTGCCAGCAGTGAGGTAGCGGGGGCCAGGGCAGATACGCAGTATTTT. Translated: CASSEVAGARADTQYF.

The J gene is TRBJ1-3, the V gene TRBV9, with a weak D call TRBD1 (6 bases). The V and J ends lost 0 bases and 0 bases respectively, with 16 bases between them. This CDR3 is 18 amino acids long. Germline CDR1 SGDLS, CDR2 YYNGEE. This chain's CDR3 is CASSVGGTRTSSGNTIYF. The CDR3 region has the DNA TGTGCCAGCAGCGTAGGGGGGACAAGGACTTCCTCTGGAAACACCATATATTTT.

CDR3 nucleotides: TGTGCCAGCAGCCTTGGACCGTCCTCCTACGAGCAGTACTTC. It specifies CASSLGPSSYEQYF. The V and J genes are TRBV14 and TRBJ2-7, with D unclear. Germline values: CDR1 SGHDN, CDR2 FVKESK. The CDR3 contains 14 residues. The V end lost 4 bases, the J end lost 0 bases, and 10 bases lay between the germline ends.

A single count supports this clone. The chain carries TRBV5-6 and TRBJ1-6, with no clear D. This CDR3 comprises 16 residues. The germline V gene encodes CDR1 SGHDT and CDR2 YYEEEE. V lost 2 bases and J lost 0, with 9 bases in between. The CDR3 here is CASSFQSLSYNSPLHF. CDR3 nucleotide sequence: TGTGCCAGCAGCTTTCAGTCCCTCTCCTATAATTCACCCCTCCACTTT.

CDR3 protein: CASSPTYRGGSYEQYF. The CDR3 DNA reads TGTGCCAGCAGCCCCACCTACAGGGGAGGCTCCTACGAGCAGTACTTC. The chain uses TRBV7-9 and TRBJ2-7, with TRBD1 as a possible D gene (7 bases). V lost 5 bases and J 0 bases, leaving 17 bases between the germline ends. The CDR3 is 16 amino acids. The germline V gene has CDR1 SEHNR and CDR2 FQNEAQ (reference sequence).

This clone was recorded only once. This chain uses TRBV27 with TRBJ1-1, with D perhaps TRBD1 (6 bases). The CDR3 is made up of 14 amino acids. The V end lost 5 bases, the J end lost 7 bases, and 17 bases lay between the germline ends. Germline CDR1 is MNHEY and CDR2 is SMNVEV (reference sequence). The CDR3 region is CASSPLFEGGEAFF. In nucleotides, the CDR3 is TGTGCCAGCAGTCCCCTTTTTGAGGGGGGTGAAGCTTTCTTT.

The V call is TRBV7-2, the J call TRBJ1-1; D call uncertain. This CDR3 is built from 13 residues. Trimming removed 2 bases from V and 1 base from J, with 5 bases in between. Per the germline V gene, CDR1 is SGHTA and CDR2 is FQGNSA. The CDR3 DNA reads TGTGCCAGCAGCTTAAATGGGAACACTGAAGCTTTCTTT. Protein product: CASSLNGNTEAFF.

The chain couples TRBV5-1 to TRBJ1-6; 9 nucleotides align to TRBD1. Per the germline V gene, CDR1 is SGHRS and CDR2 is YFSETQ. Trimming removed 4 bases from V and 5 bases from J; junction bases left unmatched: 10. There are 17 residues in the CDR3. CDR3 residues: CASSRLPWTGDNSPLHF. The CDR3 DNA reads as TGCGCCAGCAGCCGATTACCCTGGACAGGGGATAATTCACCCCTCCACTTT.

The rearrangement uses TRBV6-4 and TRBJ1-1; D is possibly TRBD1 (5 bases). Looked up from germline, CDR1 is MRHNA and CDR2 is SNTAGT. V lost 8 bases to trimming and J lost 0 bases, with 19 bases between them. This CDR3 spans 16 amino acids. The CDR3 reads CASPGVSRQLNTEAFF. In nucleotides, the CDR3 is TGTGCCAGCCCGGGCGTGTCTCGACAGCTGAACACTGAAGCTTTCTTT.

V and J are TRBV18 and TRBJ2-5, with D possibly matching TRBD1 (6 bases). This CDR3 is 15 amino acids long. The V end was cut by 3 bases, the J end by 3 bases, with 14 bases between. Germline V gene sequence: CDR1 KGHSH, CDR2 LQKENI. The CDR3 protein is CASSPLQGPKETQYF. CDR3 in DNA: TGTGCCAGCTCACCGCTACAGGGACCTAAAGAGACCCAGTACTTC.

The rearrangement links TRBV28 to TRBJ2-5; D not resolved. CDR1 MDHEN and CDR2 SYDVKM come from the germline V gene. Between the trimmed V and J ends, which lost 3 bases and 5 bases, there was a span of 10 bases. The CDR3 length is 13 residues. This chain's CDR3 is CASSFPSTETQYF. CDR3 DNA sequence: TGTGCCAGCAGTTTCCCGTCGACTGAGACCCAGTACTTC.

The CDR3 loop reads CASSLGGGPPYEQYF. The CDR3, as DNA: TGTGCCAGCAGCTTGGGAGGGGGGCCCCCCTACGAGCAGTACTTC. The J gene is TRBJ2-7, the V gene TRBV5-6; the D call may be TRBD1 or TRBD2 (6 bases each). CDR1 is SGHDT and CDR2 is YYEEEE in the germline V gene. The CDR3 spans 15 residues. The V gene lost 0 bases and the J gene lost 2 bases, with 12 bases spanning the gap.

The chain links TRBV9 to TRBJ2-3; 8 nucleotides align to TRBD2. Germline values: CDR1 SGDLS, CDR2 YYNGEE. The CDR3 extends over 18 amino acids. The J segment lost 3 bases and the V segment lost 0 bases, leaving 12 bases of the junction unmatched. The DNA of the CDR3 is TGTGCCAGCAGCGTAGGGAACCTTCCGGGGGGGCGAACAGATACGCAGTATTTT. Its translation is CASSVGNLPGGRTDTQYF.

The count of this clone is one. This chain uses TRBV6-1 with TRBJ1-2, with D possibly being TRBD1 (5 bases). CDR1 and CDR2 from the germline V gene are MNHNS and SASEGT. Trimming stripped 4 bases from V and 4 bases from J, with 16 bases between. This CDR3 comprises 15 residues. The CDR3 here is CASSVLEGGTYGYTF. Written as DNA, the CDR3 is TGTGCCAGCAGTGTTTTGGAGGGAGGGACCTATGGCTACACCTTC.

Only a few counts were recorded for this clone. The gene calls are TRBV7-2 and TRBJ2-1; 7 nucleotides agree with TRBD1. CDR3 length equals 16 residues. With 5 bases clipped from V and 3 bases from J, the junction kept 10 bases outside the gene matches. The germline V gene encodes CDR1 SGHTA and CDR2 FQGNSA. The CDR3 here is CASSAHRGSVYNEQFF. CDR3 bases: TGTGCCAGCAGCGCACACAGGGGCTCTGTCTACAATGAGCAGTTCTTC.

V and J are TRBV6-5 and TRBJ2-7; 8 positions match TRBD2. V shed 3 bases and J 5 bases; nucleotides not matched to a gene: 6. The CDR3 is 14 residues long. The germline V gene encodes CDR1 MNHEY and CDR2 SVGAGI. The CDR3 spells CASSYGGGINEQYF. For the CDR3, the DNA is TGTGCCAGCAGTTATGGCGGGGGGATCAACGAGCAGTACTTC.

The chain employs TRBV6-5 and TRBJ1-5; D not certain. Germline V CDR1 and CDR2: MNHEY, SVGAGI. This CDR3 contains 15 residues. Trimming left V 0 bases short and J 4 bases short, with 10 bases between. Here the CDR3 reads CASSYSGKPNQPQHF. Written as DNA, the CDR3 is TGTGCCAGCAGTTACTCGGGGAAGCCTAATCAGCCCCAGCATTTT.

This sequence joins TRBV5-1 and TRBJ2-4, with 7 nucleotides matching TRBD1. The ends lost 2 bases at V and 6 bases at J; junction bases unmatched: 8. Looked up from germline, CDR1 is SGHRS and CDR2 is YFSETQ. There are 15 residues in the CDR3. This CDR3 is CASSFITGESNIQYF. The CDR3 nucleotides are TGCGCCAGCAGCTTTATTACAGGGGAATCAAACATTCAGTACTTC.

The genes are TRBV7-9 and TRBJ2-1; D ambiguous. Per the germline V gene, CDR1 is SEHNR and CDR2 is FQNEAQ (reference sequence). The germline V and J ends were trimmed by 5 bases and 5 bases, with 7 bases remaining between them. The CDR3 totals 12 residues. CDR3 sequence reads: CASSPDHNEQFF. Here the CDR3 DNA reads TGTGCCAGCAGCCCTGACCACAATGAGCAGTTCTTC.

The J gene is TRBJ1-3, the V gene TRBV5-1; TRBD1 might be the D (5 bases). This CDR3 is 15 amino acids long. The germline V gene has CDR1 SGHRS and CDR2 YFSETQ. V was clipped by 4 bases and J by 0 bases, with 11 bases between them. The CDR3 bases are TGCGCCAGCAGCCTGGCGGGGGGCTCTGGAAACACCATATATTTT. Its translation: CASSLAGGSGNTIYF.

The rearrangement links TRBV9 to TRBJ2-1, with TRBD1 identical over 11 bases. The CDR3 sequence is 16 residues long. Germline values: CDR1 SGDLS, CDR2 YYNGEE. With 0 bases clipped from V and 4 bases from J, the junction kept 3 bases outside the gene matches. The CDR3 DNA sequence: TGTGCCAGCAGCGTAGTAGGGACAGGGGGATACAATGAGCAGTTCTTC. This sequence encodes CASSVVGTGGYNEQFF.

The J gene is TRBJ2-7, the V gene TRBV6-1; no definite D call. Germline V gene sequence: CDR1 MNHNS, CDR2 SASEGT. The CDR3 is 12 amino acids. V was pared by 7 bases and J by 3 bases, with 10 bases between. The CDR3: CASNGGIYEQYF. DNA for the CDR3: TGTGCCAGCAATGGCGGAATCTACGAGCAGTACTTC.

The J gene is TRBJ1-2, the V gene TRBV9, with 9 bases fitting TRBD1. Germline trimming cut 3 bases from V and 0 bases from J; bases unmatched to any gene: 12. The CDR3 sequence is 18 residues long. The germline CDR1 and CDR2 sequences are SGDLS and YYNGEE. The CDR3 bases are TGTGCCAGCAGCGCTACCCGGGACAGGGACCAAGCTAACTATGGCTACACCTTC. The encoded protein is CASSATRDRDQANYGYTF.

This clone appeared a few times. CDR3 loop: CSARGGDRGYGYTF. CDR3 sequence (DNA): TGCAGCGCCCGGGGGGGGGACCGGGGCTATGGCTACACCTTC. This chain joins TRBV29-1 and TRBJ1-2; perhaps TRBD1 as D (5 bases). Germline lookup yields CDR1 SQVTM and CDR2 ANQGSEA. This CDR3 contains 14 residues. V was pared by 7 bases and J by 4 bases, with 19 bases between.

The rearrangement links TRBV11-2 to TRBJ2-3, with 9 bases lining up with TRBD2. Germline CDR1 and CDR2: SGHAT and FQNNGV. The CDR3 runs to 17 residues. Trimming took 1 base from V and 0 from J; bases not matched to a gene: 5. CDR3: CASSLGSGGRSTDTQYF. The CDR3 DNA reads TGTGCCAGCAGCTTAGGTAGCGGGGGTCGGAGCACAGATACGCAGTATTTT. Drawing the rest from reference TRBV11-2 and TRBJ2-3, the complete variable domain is EAGVAQSPRYKIIEKRQSVAFWCNPISGHATLYWYQQILGQGPKLLIQFQNNGVVDDSQLPKDRFSAERLKGVDSTLKIQPAKLEDSAVYLCASSLGSGGRSTDTQYFGPGTRLTVL.

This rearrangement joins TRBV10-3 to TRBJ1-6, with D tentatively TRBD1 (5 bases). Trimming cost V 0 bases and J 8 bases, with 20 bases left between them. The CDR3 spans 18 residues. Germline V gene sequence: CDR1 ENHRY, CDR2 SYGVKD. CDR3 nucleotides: TGTGCCATCAGTGAGTCGCCAGGTGGAAAGGGGCCCGATTCACCCCTCCACTTT. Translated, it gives CAISESPGGKGPDSPLHF.

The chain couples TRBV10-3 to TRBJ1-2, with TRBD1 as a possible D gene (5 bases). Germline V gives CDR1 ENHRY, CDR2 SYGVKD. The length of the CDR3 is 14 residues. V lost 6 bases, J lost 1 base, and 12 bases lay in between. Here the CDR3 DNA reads TGTGCCATCAGCGCTGGACACCTTAACTATGGCTACACCTTC. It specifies CAISAGHLNYGYTF.

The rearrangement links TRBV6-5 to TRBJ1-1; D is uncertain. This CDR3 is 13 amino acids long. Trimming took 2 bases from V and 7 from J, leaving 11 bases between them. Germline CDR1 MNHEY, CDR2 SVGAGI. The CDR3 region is CASSYGRVGEAFF. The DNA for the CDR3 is TGTGCCAGCAGTTACGGAAGGGTTGGTGAAGCTTTCTTT.